Each of the 25 T cell receptor beta chains below was sequenced from the same sample in a study of T-cell reconstitution after alpha-beta-depleted transplantation in children. The authors prepared the TCRbeta library with unique molecular identifiers. Each CDR3 protein gets one entry after TCRdb re-called the PCR reads with MiXCR. This sample yields about 110,000 distinct CDR3 sequences, of which under 13% are seen a single time; about 8.8% belongs to the top ten. The starting material was PBMCs from the stem cell graft donor, obtained from the stem cell graft. Receptors were obtained from a human donor who donated a stem cell graft to a child with acute lymphoblastic leukemia.

The CDR3 nucleotides read TGTGCCAGCAGCTTGGTTCGGGAGGCAGCAGATACGCAGTATTTT. It codes for CASSLVREAADTQYF. J is TRBJ2-3 and V is TRBV5-4; 7 positions agree with TRBD2. The CDR3 runs 15 residues. Germline V lookup: CDR1 SGHNT, CDR2 YYREEE (reference sequence). Unmatched junction bases numbered 5, after V lost 0 bases and J lost 4 bases.

This clonotype appeared many times. The V gene is TRBV7-3, the J gene TRBJ2-1; 8 positions match TRBD1. V was clipped by 2 bases and J by 6 bases; unmatched bases: 6. CDR1 is SGHTA and CDR2 is FQGTGA in the germline V gene. The CDR3 sequence is 15 residues long. The CDR3 loop reads CASSLSDRAGNEQFF. The CDR3 DNA sequence: TGTGCCAGCAGCTTATCGGACAGGGCGGGCAATGAGCAGTTCTTC.

This clonotype was counted many times. CDR3 in amino acids: CSASRDRDQPQHF. The CDR3 DNA follows: TGCAGTGCTAGTAGGGACAGGGACCAGCCCCAGCATTTT. The genes are TRBV20-1 and TRBJ1-5, with 9 positions matching TRBD1. The CDR3 is 13 amino acids. Germline V gives CDR1 DFQATT, CDR2 SNEGSKA (reference sequence). With V trimmed by 3 bases and J by 7 bases, 4 bases remained unmatched.

V gene TRBV12-3 or TRBV12-4 combines with J gene TRBJ1-5; possibly TRBD1 for D (6 bases). V lost 6 bases and J 7 bases, leaving 19 bases between the germline ends. The CDR3 length is 15 residues. This CDR3 is CASSLQGHLRQPQHF. Written as DNA, the CDR3 is TGTGCCAGCAGCCTACAGGGACACCTAAGGCAGCCCCAGCATTTT.

This clonotype was counted many times. The rearrangement uses TRBV20-1 and TRBJ2-5; no definite D call. The germline gives CDR1 DFQATT, CDR2 SNEGSKA (reference sequence). Trimming took off 5 bases at V and 4 bases at J, with 5 bases between the two ends. This CDR3 comprises 10 residues. The CDR3 loop reads CSAFRETQYF. CDR3 nucleotide sequence: TGCAGTGCTTTTCGAGAGACCCAGTACTTC.

There are many counts of this clonotype. V gene TRBV29-1 combines with J gene TRBJ2-7; D gene uncertain. The CDR3 has 13 residues. Trimming left V 7 bases short and J 1 base short, with 14 bases between. Germline V gene data show CDR1 as SQVTM and CDR2 as ANQGSEA. CDR3 DNA sequence: TGCAGCGCCGGTTTGGGCAGGTCCTACGAGCAGTACTTC. Amino acids: CSAGLGRSYEQYF.

Many counts were recorded for this clonotype. This chain uses TRBV7-2 with TRBJ1-6; TRBD1 aligns across 12 bases. Germline assignment: CDR1 SGHTA and CDR2 FQGNSA. Germline trimming cut 5 bases from V and 8 bases from J; bases unmatched to any gene: 4. The CDR3 consists of 15 residues. The CDR3 reads CASSMGQGAYSPLHF. CDR3 sequence (DNA): TGTGCCAGCAGCATGGGACAGGGGGCTTATTCACCCCTCCACTTT.

This clonotype was seen more than once but under ten times. V and J are TRBV19 and TRBJ2-6; TRBD1 aligns across 7 bases. There are 15 residues in the CDR3. Germline V lookup: CDR1 LNHDA, CDR2 SQIVND (reference sequence). With V trimmed by 8 bases and J by 2 bases, 6 bases remained unmatched. The CDR3 DNA follows: TGTGCCAGTCTCGAGGGGGCTACTGGGGCCAACGTCCTGACTTTC. Protein: CASLEGATGANVLTF.

This clonotype was counted at least ten times. The chain is built from TRBV19 and TRBJ2-7; a possible D gene is TRBD1 (5 bases). V shed 0 bases and J shed 5 bases, with 11 bases lying between them. The CDR3 is 14 amino acids. From germline, CDR1 is LNHDA and CDR2 SQIVND (reference sequence). CDR3 protein: CASSIEAGLHEQYF. CDR3 sequence (DNA): TGTGCCAGTAGTATAGAGGCAGGGCTGCACGAGCAGTACTTC.

This clonotype was found many times. CDR3 DNA sequence: TGTGCCAGCAGCTTAAGAATATCCAGGAAAAATTCACCCCTCCACTTT. This sequence encodes CASSLRISRKNSPLHF. The chain combines TRBV7-2 with TRBJ1-6; D not certain. Trimming pared 2 bases from V and 7 bases from J, leaving 15 bases between. This CDR3 spans 16 amino acids. Per germline, CDR1 SGHTA and CDR2 FQGNSA.

This clonotype appeared many times. The rearrangement joins TRBV3-1 to TRBJ2-5; D is unresolved. V lost 3 bases and J lost 2, with 7 bases in between. Germline loops: CDR1 LGHDT, CDR2 YNNKEL (reference sequence). The CDR3 is 13 residues long. This chain's CDR3 is CASSHTDQETQYF. The CDR3 DNA sequence: TGTGCCAGCAGCCATACAGATCAAGAGACCCAGTACTTC.

This clonotype was seen many times. The CDR3 DNA sequence: TGTGCCAGCTCGACTAATCAAGAGACCCAGTACTTC. It yields the protein CASSTNQETQYF. The chain uses TRBV18 and TRBJ2-5; tentative D call: TRBD2 (5 bases). V dropped 6 bases and J dropped 2 bases, with 7 bases sitting between them. CDR1 and CDR2 (germline): KGHSH, LQKENI. The CDR3 extends over 12 amino acids.

There are many counts of this clonotype. V gene TRBV6-4 combines with J gene TRBJ2-1; 11 bases are shared with TRBD1. In germline, CDR1 is MRHNA, CDR2 SNTAGT. This CDR3 comprises 15 residues. V shed 5 bases, J shed 4 bases, and the junction held 4 bases outside the gene matches. The CDR3 loop reads CASSLGTGGYNEQFF. DNA for the CDR3: TGTGCCAGCAGTTTGGGGACAGGGGGATACAATGAGCAGTTCTTC.

The rearrangement uses TRBV19 and TRBJ1-5; D call uncertain. Germline V gene data show CDR1 as LNHDA and CDR2 as SQIVND (reference sequence). The V gene lost 3 bases and the J gene lost 0 bases, with 12 bases spanning the gap. The CDR3 length is 16 residues. The CDR3 reads CASSIGQIYSNQPQHF. CDR3 in DNA: TGTGCCAGTAGTATCGGGCAGATTTATAGCAATCAGCCCCAGCATTTT.

At least ten counts were recorded for this clonotype. The V gene is TRBV6-5, the J gene TRBJ2-5; weak D call: TRBD2 (6 bases). V was trimmed by 0 bases and J by 4 bases, leaving 9 bases between them. Germline loops: CDR1 MNHEY, CDR2 SVGAGI. The CDR3 is 14 residues long. CDR3 nucleotides: TGTGCCAGCAGTTACTCGGGGAGGAGAGAGACCCAGTACTTC. It yields the protein CASSYSGRRETQYF.

Ten or more counts support this clonotype. CDR3 amino acids: CAISESFGLAYEQFF. The CDR3 nucleotides read TGTGCCATCAGTGAGTCGTTTGGACTAGCATATGAGCAGTTCTTC. This sequence joins TRBV10-3 and TRBJ2-1; 8 bases are a match to TRBD2. CDR3 size: 15 residues. V lost 0 bases and J lost 8; bases outside the gene matches: 6. CDR1 and CDR2 from the germline V gene are ENHRY and SYGVKD.

This clonotype was seen at least ten times. The chain employs TRBV20-1 and TRBJ1-3, with no clear D. V gave up 2 bases and J gave up 7 bases, with 9 bases separating them. Germline V lookup: CDR1 DFQATT, CDR2 SNEGSKA (reference sequence). CDR3 length: 12 amino acids. CDR3 DNA sequence: TGCAGTGCTAGAAACAATCAGAACACCATATATTTT. Its protein is CSARNNQNTIYF.

In its sample, this clonotype was seen many times. This chain connects TRBV6-5 to TRBJ2-7; D remains ambiguous. The V gene's germline CDR1 is MNHEY and CDR2 SVGAGI. V dropped 0 bases and J dropped 5 bases, with 14 bases sitting between them. The CDR3 runs to 15 residues. The CDR3 here is CASSYSKVPLNEQYF. The CDR3 DNA is TGTGCCAGCAGTTACTCGAAGGTACCCCTCAACGAGCAGTACTTC.

This clonotype was seen at least ten times. V is TRBV7-2 and J is TRBJ2-5; tentatively, D is TRBD2 (7 bases). Germline-derived CDR1 and CDR2 are SGHTA and FQGNSA. This CDR3 spans 16 amino acids. V was cut by 8 bases and J by 4 bases, with 23 bases left in between. CDR3 residues: CASGFPGGPFGETQYF. The CDR3 bases are TGTGCCAGCGGTTTTCCGGGGGGCCCCTTCGGAGAGACCCAGTACTTC. The complete variable domain, with remaining parts taken from reference TRBV7-2 and TRBJ2-5, reads GAGVSQSPSNKVTEKGKDVELRCDPISGHTALYWYRQSLGQGLEFLIYFQGNSAPDKSGLPSDRFSAERTGGSVSTLTIQRTQQEDSAVYLCASGFPGGPFGETQYFGPGTRLLVL.

This clonotype came up many times. This sequence joins TRBV12-3 or TRBV12-4 and TRBJ1-1; weak D call: TRBD1 (6 bases). CDR3 length equals 14 residues. Between the trimmed V and J ends, which lost 3 bases and 3 bases, there was a span of 11 bases. In nucleotides, the CDR3 is TGTGCCAGCAGTTTGGCACAGGGTGACACTGAAGCTTTCTTT. It is translated as CASSLAQGDTEAFF.

The sample holds many counts of this clonotype. This chain joins TRBV20-1 and TRBJ2-5, with a possible D match to TRBD2 (5 bases). The CDR3 is 15 residues long. CDR1 is DFQATT and CDR2 is SNEGSKA in the germline V gene (reference sequence). Trimming pared 1 base from V and 5 bases from J, leaving 17 bases between. The CDR3 loop reads CSARGMVGGTETQYF. The CDR3 nucleotides read TGCAGTGCTAGAGGGATGGTAGGAGGAACCGAGACCCAGTACTTC.

This clonotype was seen ten or more times. The J gene is TRBJ2-1, the V gene TRBV5-1; the match to TRBD2 covers 8 bases. Germline CDR1 is SGHRS and CDR2 is YFSETQ. V lost 5 bases and J lost 6; bases outside the gene matches: 7. CDR3 length: 14 residues. CDR3 nucleotides: TGCGCCAGCAGAATCGGACTAGCCTCCAATGAGCAGTTCTTC. Amino acid sequence: CASRIGLASNEQFF.

This clonotype has ten or more counts. The gene calls are TRBV20-1 and TRBJ1-1, with D possibly TRBD1 on 5 matching bases. The CDR3 contains 14 residues. CDR1 is DFQATT and CDR2 is SNEGSKA in the germline V gene (reference sequence). V lost 6 bases to trimming and J lost 0 bases, with 14 bases between them. The CDR3 sequence is CSAPFEGLNTEAFF. DNA of the CDR3: TGCAGTGCCCCTTTCGAGGGGTTGAACACTGAAGCTTTCTTT.

The chain carries TRBV18 and TRBJ2-2; D is uncertain. V shed 3 bases and J shed 0 bases, with 11 bases lying between them. Looked up from germline, CDR1 is KGHSH and CDR2 is LQKENI. The CDR3 covers 16 residues. The CDR3 DNA reads as TGTGCCAGCTCACCGAGCCACATCGCGAACACCGGGGAGCTGTTTTTT. Its translation: CASSPSHIANTGELFF.

This clonotype was detected many times. V gene TRBV7-2 combines with J gene TRBJ2-7, with unresolved D. The CDR3 totals 12 residues. Per the germline V gene, CDR1 is SGHTA and CDR2 is FQGNSA. V dropped 5 bases and J dropped 2 bases, with 7 bases sitting between them. CDR3 sequence (DNA): TGTGCCAGCAGCCCGTCGACCTACGAGCAGTACTTC. Translation gives CASSPSTYEQYF.